The 15 T cell receptor beta chains listed next were all sequenced from one sample in a study of cytomegalovirus exposure and HLA in healthy donors. The PCR ran on 60 Vbeta and 13 Jbeta primers. Using immunoSEQ multiplex PCR, the repertoire was profiled, and TCRdb retains in-frame clones only, with some absent. The sample lists about 120,000 clones, about three quarters occurring once. Sequencing input: PBMCs. The source is a woman aged 40-49 years in good health and CMV-seropositive.

CDR3 DNA: TGCGCCAGCACGGGTTTCCAAGAGACCCAGTACTTC. It codes for CASTGFQETQYF. The chain carries TRBV5-1 and TRBJ2-5; D uncertain. V lost 6 bases and J 1 base, leaving 7 bases between the germline ends. The CDR3 runs to 12 residues. In germline, CDR1 is SGHRS, CDR2 YFSETQ.

The chain joins TRBV4-2 to TRBJ2-1; 8 nucleotides agree with TRBD2. Unmatched junction bases numbered 11, after V lost 0 bases and J lost 10 bases. Looked up from germline, CDR1 is LGHNA and CDR2 is YNFKEQ. The CDR3 consists of 16 residues. CDR3 in amino acids: CASSQDRVAGNQEQFF. The CDR3 DNA sequence: TGTGCCAGCAGCCAAGATAGGGTAGCGGGGAATCAAGAGCAGTTCTTC.

The rearrangement uses TRBV5-1 and TRBJ2-5; 7 bases fit TRBD2. The J call may be faulty, since TRBJ2-7 better matches the DNA end. The CDR3 length is 16 residues. Germline V gives CDR1 SGHRS, CDR2 YFSETQ. CDR3 in amino acids: CASRPGGTTQIYEQYF. As DNA, the CDR3 is TGCGCCAGCAGACCCGGGGGGACTACCCAAATCTACGAGCAGTACTTC.

J is TRBJ1-3 and V is TRBV19; D is ambiguous. CDR1 is LNHDA, CDR2 SQIVND, per germline (reference sequence). The CDR3 covers 14 residues. The V end was cut by 9 bases, the J end by 0 bases, with 12 bases between. CDR3 in amino acids: CASTRKSSGNTIYF. For the CDR3, the DNA is TGTGCCAGCACGAGGAAGAGCTCTGGAAACACCATATATTTT.

This clone was seen a single time. The genes are TRBV30 and TRBJ1-1; tentative D call: TRBD1 (6 bases). The CDR3 has 12 residues. V was shortened by 7 bases and J by 4 bases, with 13 bases between the two germline ends. The germline V gene has CDR1 GTSNPN and CDR2 SVGIG (reference sequence). In DNA form, the CDR3 reads TGTGCCTTACAGGGCGGTCCCACTGAAGCTTTCTTT. Translation gives CALQGGPTEAFF.

This chain connects TRBV15 to TRBJ1-3; D possibly corresponds to TRBD1 (5 bases). V lost 1 base and J 0 bases, leaving 10 bases between the germline ends. The CDR3 is 16 amino acids. In germline, CDR1 is LNHNV, CDR2 YYDKDF (reference sequence). The chain's CDR3 is CATSRGGFDSGNTIYF. CDR3 nucleotide sequence: TGTGCCACCAGCAGAGGGGGCTTTGACTCTGGAAACACCATATATTTT.

This sequence joins TRBV5-1 and TRBJ1-4, with D perhaps matching TRBD1 (6 bases). Trimming cost V 2 bases and J 3 bases, with 11 bases left between them. The CDR3 consists of 15 residues. Germline V gives CDR1 SGHRS, CDR2 YFSETQ. CDR3 loop: CASSFAGTSNEKLFF. CDR3 in DNA: TGCGCCAGCAGCTTCGCAGGGACATCTAATGAAAAACTGTTTTTT.

The gene calls are TRBV7-2 and TRBJ2-5, with D unresolved. Trimming shortened V by 5 bases and J by 0 bases, and 7 bases separated the two germline ends. CDR1 SGHTA and CDR2 FQGNSA come from the germline V gene. The CDR3 has 13 amino acids. The CDR3 protein is CASSPRNQETQYF. The CDR3 bases are TGTGCCAGCAGCCCCAGAAACCAAGAGACCCAGTACTTC.

V gene TRBV30 combines with J gene TRBJ1-1; D is ambiguous. The V end lost 4 bases, the J end lost 2 bases, and 11 bases lay between the germline ends. Germline CDR1 reads GTSNPN; CDR2 reads SVGIG (reference sequence). The CDR3 has 13 amino acids. The CDR3 bases are TGTGCCTGGAATGGACTGACAAACACTGAAGCTTTCTTT. Its protein is CAWNGLTNTEAFF.

The count of this clone is one. This sequence joins TRBV6-6 and TRBJ2-7; 8 bases agree with TRBD2. V trimming: 2 bases; J trimming: 3 bases; junction bases outside the gene matches: 9. This CDR3 contains 16 residues. Germline V gives CDR1 MNHNY, CDR2 SVGAGI (reference sequence). The CDR3 reads CASSYIGVAGFYEQYF. CDR3 nucleotides: TGTGCCAGCAGTTACATTGGCGTAGCGGGGTTCTACGAGCAGTACTTC.

The chain uses TRBV2 and TRBJ1-2, with D maybe TRBD1 (5 bases). V lost 5 bases to trimming and J lost 8 bases, with 24 bases between them. This CDR3 is built from 16 residues. Looked up from germline, CDR1 is SNHLY and CDR2 is FYNNEI. In nucleotides, the CDR3 is TGTGCCAGCAGTTATAAACAGACCGGGCCTGGGGGGGGCTACACCTTC. Its translation is CASSYKQTGPGGGYTF.

The chain joins TRBV7-3 to TRBJ2-7; TRBD1 is a possible D gene (6 bases). The CDR3 spans 15 residues. Trimming removed 5 bases from V and 4 bases from J, with 18 bases in between. Germline CDR1 is SGHTA and CDR2 is FQGTGA. Here the CDR3 reads CASSPHVQGWYEQYF. The CDR3 DNA follows: TGTGCCAGCAGCCCCCATGTACAGGGTTGGTACGAGCAGTACTTC.

This clone has just one count. The chain employs TRBV28 and TRBJ2-3, with D possibly TRBD2 on 5 matching bases. CDR3 length: 13 amino acids. Per germline, CDR1 MDHEN and CDR2 SYDVKM. The V end was cut by 7 bases, the J end by 1 base, with 9 bases between. The DNA for the CDR3 is TGTGCCAGCATCTTCGGGGGCACAGATACGCAGTATTTT. It specifies CASIFGGTDTQYF.

The chain has TRBV9 and TRBJ1-2; D is unclear. Germline V gene data show CDR1 as SGDLS and CDR2 as YYNGEE. The V gene lost 2 bases and the J gene lost 9 bases, with 11 bases spanning the gap. The CDR3 is 12 residues long. In DNA form, the CDR3 reads TGTGCCAGCAGCGTTTCCCGGGAACGCTACACCTTC. It is translated as CASSVSRERYTF. The variable domain in full, with the rest retrieved from reference TRBV9 and TRBJ1-2, is DSGVTQTPKHLITATGQRVTLRCSPRSGDLSVYWYQQSLDQGLQFLIQYYNGEERAKGNILERFSAQQFPDLHSELNLSSLELGDSALYFCASSVSRERYTFGSGTRLTVV.

The chain recombines TRBV15 with TRBJ1-2, with 7 bases lining up with TRBD1. CDR1 LNHNV and CDR2 YYDKDF come from the germline V gene (reference sequence). This CDR3 comprises 16 residues. V gave up 0 bases and J gave up 4 bases; unmatched junction bases: 8. CDR3 sequence (DNA): TGTGCCACCAGCAGAGATACCAGGGGGACCCGCTATGGCTACACCTTC. Protein sequence: CATSRDTRGTRYGYTF.